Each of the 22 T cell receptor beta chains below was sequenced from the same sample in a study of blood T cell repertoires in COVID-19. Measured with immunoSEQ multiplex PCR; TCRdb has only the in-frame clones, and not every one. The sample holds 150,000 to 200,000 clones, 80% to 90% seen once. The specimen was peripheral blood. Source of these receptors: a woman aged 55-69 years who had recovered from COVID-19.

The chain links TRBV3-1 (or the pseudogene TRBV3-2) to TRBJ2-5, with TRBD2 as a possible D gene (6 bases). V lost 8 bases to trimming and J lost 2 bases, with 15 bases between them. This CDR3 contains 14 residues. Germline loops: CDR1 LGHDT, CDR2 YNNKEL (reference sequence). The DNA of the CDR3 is TGTGCCAGCTTCCAAGCTGGGGGGCAAGAGACCCAGTACTTC. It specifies CASFQAGGQETQYF.

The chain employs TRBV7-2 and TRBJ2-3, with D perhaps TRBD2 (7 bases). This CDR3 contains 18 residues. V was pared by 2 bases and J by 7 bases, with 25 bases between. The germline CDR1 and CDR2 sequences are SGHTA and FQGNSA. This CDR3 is CASSLKGRVRGAQNTQYF. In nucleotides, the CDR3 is TGTGCCAGCAGCTTAAAGGGTCGAGTTCGGGGGGCGCAAAATACGCAGTATTTT.

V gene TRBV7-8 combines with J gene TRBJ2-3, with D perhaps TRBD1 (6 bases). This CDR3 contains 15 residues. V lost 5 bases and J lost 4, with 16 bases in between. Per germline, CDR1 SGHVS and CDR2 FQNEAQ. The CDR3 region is CASSPTGSWADTQYF. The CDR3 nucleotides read TGTGCCAGCAGCCCTACAGGGTCTTGGGCAGATACGCAGTATTTT.

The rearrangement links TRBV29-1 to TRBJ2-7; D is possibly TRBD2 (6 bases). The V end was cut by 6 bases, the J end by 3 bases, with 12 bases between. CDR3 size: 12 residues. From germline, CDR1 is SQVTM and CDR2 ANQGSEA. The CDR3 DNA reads TGCAGCGTAGGACGGGGAGGCTACGAGCAGTACTTC. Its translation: CSVGRGGYEQYF.

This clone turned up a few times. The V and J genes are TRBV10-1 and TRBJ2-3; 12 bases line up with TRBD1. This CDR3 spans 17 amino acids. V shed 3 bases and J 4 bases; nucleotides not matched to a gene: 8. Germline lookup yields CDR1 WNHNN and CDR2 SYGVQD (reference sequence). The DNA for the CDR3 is TGCGCCAGCAGTGATTCGCCCCGGGACAGGGGGCCAGATACGCAGTATTTT. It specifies CASSDSPRDRGPDTQYF.

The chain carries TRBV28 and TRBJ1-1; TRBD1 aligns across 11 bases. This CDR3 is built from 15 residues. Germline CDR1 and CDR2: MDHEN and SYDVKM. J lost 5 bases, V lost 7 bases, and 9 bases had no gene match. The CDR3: CASTLRTGGRTEAFF. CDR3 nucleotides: TGTGCCAGCACTCTCAGGACAGGGGGCAGGACTGAAGCTTTCTTT.

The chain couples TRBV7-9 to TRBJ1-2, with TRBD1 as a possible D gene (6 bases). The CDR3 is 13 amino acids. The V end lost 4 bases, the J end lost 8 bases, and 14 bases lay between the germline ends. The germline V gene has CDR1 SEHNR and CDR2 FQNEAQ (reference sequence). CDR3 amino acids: CASSSGHRDGYTF. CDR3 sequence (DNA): TGTGCCAGCAGCTCGGGACATCGAGACGGCTACACCTTC.

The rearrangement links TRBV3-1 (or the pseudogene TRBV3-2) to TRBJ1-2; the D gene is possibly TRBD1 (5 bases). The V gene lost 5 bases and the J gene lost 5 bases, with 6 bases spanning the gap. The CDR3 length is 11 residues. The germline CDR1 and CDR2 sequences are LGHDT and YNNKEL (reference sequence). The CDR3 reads CASSAGYGYTF. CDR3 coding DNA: TGTGCCAGCAGCGCAGGGTATGGCTACACCTTC.

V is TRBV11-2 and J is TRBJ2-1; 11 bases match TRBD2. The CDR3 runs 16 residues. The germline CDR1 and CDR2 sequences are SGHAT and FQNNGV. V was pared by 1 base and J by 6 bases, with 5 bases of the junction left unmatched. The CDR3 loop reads CASSLVAGGKFNEQFF. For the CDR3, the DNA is TGTGCCAGCAGCTTAGTAGCGGGGGGGAAGTTCAATGAGCAGTTCTTC. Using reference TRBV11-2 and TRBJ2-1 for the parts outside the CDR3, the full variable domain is EAGVAQSPRYKIIEKRQSVAFWCNPISGHATLYWYQQILGQGPKLLIQFQNNGVVDDSQLPKDRFSAERLKGVDSTLKIQPAKLEDSAVYLCASSLVAGGKFNEQFFGPGTRLTVL.

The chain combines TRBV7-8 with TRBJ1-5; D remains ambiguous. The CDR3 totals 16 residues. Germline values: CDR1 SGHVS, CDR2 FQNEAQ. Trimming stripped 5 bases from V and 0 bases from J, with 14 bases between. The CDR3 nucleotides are TGTGCCAGCAGCCCCCGTGGCGGGGTTAGCAATCAGCCCCAGCATTTT. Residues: CASSPRGGVSNQPQHF.

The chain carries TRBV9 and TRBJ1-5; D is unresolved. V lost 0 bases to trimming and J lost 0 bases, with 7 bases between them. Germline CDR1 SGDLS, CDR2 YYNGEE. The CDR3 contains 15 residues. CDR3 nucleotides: TGTGCCAGCAGCGTAGGAGTTAATAGCAATCAGCCCCAGCATTTT. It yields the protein CASSVGVNSNQPQHF.

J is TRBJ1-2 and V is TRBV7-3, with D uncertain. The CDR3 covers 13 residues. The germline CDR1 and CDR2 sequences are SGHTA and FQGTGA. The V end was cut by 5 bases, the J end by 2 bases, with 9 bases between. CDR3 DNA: TGTGCCAGCAGCGCAGACGGGAACTATGGCTACACCTTC. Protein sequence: CASSADGNYGYTF.

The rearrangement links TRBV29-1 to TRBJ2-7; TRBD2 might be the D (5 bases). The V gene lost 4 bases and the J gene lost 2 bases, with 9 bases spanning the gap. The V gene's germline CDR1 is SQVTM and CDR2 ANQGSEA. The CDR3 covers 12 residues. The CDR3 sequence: CSVVRETYEQYF. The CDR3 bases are TGCAGCGTTGTTCGGGAAACCTACGAGCAGTACTTC.

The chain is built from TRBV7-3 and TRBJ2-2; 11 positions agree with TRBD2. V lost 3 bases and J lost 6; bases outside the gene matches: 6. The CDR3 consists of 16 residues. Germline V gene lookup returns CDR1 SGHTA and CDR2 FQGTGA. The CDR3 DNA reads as TGTGCCAGCAGCTTTGCACTAGCGGGGGTTTCCGGGGAGCTGTTTTTT. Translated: CASSFALAGVSGELFF.

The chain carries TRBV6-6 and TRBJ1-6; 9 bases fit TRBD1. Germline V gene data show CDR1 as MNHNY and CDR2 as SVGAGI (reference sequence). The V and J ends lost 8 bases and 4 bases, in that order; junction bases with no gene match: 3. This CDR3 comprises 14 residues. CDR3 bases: TGTGCCAGCGCGGACAGGGGTTATAATTCACCCCTCCACTTT. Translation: CASADRGYNSPLHF.

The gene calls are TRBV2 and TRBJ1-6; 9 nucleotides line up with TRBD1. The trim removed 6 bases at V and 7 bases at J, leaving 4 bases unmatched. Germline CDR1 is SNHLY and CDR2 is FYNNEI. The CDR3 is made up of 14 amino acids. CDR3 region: CASREGTGNSPLHF. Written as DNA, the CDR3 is TGTGCCAGCAGAGAGGGGACAGGGAATTCACCCCTCCACTTT. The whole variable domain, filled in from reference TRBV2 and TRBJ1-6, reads EPEVTQTPSHQVTQMGQEVILRCVPISNHLYFYWYRQILGQKVEFLVSFYNNEISEKSEIFDDQFSVERPDGSNFTLKIRSTKLEDSAMYFCASREGTGNSPLHFGNGTRLTVT.

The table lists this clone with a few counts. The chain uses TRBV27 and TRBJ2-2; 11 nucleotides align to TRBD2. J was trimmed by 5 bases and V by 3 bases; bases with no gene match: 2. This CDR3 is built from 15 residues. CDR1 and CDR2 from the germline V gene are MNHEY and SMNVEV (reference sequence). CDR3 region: CASSFLAGGTGELFF. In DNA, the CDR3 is TGTGCCAGCAGTTTCCTAGCGGGGGGTACCGGGGAGCTGTTTTTT.

In nucleotides, the CDR3 is TGTGCCAGCAGACGACTAGCGGGGGGGCTAGAGGATGAGCAGTTCTTC. It translates to CASRRLAGGLEDEQFF. The V gene is TRBV9, the J gene TRBJ2-1; TRBD2 aligns across 14 bases. This CDR3 is 16 amino acids long. The V and J ends lost 5 bases and 8 bases, in that order; junction bases with no gene match: 9. Germline-derived CDR1 and CDR2 are SGDLS and YYNGEE.

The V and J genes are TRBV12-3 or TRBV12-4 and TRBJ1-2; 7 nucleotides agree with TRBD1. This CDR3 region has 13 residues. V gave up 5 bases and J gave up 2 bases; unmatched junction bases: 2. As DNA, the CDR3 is TGTGCCAGCAGTCCGGGACAGAACTATGGCTACACCTTC. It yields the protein CASSPGQNYGYTF.

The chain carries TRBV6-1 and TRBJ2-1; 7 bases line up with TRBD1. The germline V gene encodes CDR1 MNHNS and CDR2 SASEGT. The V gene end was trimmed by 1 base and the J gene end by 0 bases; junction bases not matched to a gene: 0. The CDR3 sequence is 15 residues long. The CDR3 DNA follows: TGTGCCAGCAGTGAAGGGACAGGCTCCTACAATGAGCAGTTCTTC. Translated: CASSEGTGSYNEQFF.

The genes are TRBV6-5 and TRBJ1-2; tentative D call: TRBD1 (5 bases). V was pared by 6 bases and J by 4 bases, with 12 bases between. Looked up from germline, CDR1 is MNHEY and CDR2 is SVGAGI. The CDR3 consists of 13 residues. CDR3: CASRPGLFYGYTF. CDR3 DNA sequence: TGTGCCAGCAGGCCGGGACTCTTCTATGGCTACACCTTC.

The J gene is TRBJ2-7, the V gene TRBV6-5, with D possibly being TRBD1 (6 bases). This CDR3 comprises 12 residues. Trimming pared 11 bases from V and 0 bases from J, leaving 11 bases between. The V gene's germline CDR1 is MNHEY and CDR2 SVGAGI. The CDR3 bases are TGTGCCTTGAGGGGGAACTCCTACGAGCAGTACTTC. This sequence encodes CALRGNSYEQYF.